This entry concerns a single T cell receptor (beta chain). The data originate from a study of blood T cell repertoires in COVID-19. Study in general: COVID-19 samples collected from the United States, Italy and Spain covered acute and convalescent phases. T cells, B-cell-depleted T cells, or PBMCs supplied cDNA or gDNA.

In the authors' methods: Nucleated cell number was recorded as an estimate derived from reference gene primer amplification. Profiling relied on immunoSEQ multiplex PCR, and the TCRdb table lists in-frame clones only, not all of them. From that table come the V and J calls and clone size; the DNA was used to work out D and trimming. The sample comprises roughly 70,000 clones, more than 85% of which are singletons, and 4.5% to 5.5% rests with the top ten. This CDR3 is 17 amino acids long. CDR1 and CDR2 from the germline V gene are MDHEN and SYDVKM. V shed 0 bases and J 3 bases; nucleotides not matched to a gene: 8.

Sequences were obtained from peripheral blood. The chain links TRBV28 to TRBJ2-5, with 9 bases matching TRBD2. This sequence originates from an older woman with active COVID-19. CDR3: CASSLWAGGLKKETQYF. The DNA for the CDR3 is TGTGCCAGCAGTTTATGGGCGGGAGGGCTCAAAAAAGAGACCCAGTACTTC.